These 8 T cell receptor beta chains share one sample of origin, sequenced in a study of control samples from healthy donors and cancer patients. Clones were read by immunoSEQ multiplex PCR, and TCRdb kept only the in-frame ones, dropping some. The sample lists approximately 180,000 clones, approximately 91% occurring once. Material: blood. The receptor set was obtained from a woman aged 35 to 49 in good health.

In the case of this clone: At one end the junction does not follow the germline gene, possibly because of a read error. The rearrangement uses TRBV7-8 and TRBJ1-1; D perhaps matches TRBD1 (6 bases). This CDR3 contains 17 residues. Per germline, CDR1 SGHVS and CDR2 FQNEAQ. CDR3 region: CASTLRGTTKGGTEAFF. In DNA, the CDR3 is TGTGCCAGCACCTTAAGAGGGACAACCAAGGGAGGCACTGAAGCTTTCTTT.

The CDR3 region is CASSSGGLSYEQYF. DNA for the CDR3: TGTGCCAGCAGTAGCGGGGGCCTCTCCTACGAGCAGTACTTC. This sequence joins TRBV6-5 and TRBJ2-7, with 8 bases identical to TRBD2. The junction had 3 bases not matched to a gene; V was cut back by 5 bases and J by 0 bases. This CDR3 has 14 residues. Germline V lookup: CDR1 MNHEY, CDR2 SVGAGI.

V usage is TRBV6-4 and J usage is TRBJ2-1; 8 bases are shared with TRBD1. There are 13 residues in the CDR3. Germline lookup yields CDR1 MRHNA and CDR2 SNTAGT. V lost 6 bases and J lost 7; bases outside the gene matches: 5. The CDR3 here is CASSLRQGNEQFF. CDR3 in DNA: TGTGCCAGCAGCCTAAGACAGGGGAATGAGCAGTTCTTC.

V and J are TRBV6-2 or TRBV6-3 and TRBJ2-7, with D unresolved. Germline V gene data show CDR1 as MNHEY and CDR2 as SVGEGT. V lost 6 bases and J lost 4, with 13 bases in between. This CDR3 is 13 amino acids long. DNA of the CDR3: TGTGCCAGCAGCCCCGGACCGAGTTACGAGCAGTACTTC. This translates into CASSPGPSYEQYF.

This chain connects TRBV4-1 to TRBJ2-7; 9 bases are a match to TRBD2. J gave up 2 bases and V 2 bases, and 4 bases lay outside the gene matches. Per germline, CDR1 MGHRA and CDR2 YSYEKL. The length of the CDR3 is 15 residues. The CDR3 bases are TGCGCCAGCAGCCAATCAGGCGGGGGGGCCTACGAGCAGTACTTC. Its protein is CASSQSGGGAYEQYF.

V gene TRBV27 combines with J gene TRBJ2-2, with 12 nucleotides matching TRBD2. Germline CDR1 MNHEY, CDR2 SMNVEV (reference sequence). Trimming cost V 6 bases and J 5 bases; bases outside gene matches: 10. This CDR3 has 17 residues. The CDR3, as DNA: TGTGCCAGCAGCTGGGGCGCCGGACTAGCGGGGACCGGGGAGCTGTTTTTT. The encoded protein is CASSWGAGLAGTGELFF.

V gene TRBV3-1 (or the pseudogene TRBV3-2) combines with J gene TRBJ2-7, with TRBD2 as a possible D gene (5 bases). The CDR3 contains 12 residues. V was trimmed by 1 base and J by 7 bases, leaving 8 bases between them. CDR1 is LGHDT, CDR2 YNNKEL, per germline (reference sequence). The CDR3 protein is CASSQVTGEQYF. Here the CDR3 DNA reads TGTGCCAGCAGCCAAGTTACGGGAGAGCAGTACTTC.

The rearrangement uses TRBV9 and TRBJ2-7; 9 nucleotides align to TRBD2. Trimming at V came to 0 bases and at J to 4 bases, leaving 5 bases not matched to a gene. Germline V gene sequence: CDR1 SGDLS, CDR2 YYNGEE. This CDR3 is built from 15 residues. CDR3 sequence (DNA): TGTGCCAGCAGCGTAGTAGCGGGGGCCACTTACGAGCAGTACTTC. It is translated as CASSVVAGATYEQYF.